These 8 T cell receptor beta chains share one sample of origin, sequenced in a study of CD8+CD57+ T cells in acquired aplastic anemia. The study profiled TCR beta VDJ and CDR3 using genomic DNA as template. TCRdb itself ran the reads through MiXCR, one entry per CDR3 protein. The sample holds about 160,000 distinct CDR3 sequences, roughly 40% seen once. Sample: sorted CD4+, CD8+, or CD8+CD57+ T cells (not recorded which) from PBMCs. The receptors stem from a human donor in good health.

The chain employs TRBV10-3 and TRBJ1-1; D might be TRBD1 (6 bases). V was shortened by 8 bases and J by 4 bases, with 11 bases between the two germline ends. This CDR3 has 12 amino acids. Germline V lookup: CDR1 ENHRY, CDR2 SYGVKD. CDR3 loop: CAIGTGTTEAFF. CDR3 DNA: TGTGCCATCGGTACAGGGACCACTGAAGCTTTCTTT.

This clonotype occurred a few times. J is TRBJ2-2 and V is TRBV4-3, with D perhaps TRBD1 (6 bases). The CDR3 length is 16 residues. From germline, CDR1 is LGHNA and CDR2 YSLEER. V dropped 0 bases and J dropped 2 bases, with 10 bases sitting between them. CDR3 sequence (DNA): TGCGCCAGCAGCCAAGACGCAGGGGCCAACACCGGGGAGCTGTTTTTT. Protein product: CASSQDAGANTGELFF.

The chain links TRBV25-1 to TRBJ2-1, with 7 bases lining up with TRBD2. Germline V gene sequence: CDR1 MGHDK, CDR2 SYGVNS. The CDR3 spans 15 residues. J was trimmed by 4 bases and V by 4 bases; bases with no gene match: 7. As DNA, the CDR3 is TGTGCCAGCAGTGTGGGGAGCGGGGCATACAATGAGCAGTTCTTC. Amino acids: CASSVGSGAYNEQFF.

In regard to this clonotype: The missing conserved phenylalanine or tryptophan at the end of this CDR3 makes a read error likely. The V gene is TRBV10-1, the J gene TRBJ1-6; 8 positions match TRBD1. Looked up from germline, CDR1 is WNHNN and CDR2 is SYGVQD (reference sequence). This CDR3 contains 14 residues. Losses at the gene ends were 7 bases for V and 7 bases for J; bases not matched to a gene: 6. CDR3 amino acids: CASTMTGANSPLHL. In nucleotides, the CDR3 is TGCGCCAGCACTATGACAGGGGCAAATTCACCCCTCCACTTG.

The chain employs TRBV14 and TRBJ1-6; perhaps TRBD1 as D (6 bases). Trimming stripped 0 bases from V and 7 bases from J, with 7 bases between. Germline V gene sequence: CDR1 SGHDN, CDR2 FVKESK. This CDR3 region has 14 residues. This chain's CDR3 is CASSQETGNSPLHF. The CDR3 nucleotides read TGTGCCAGCAGCCAAGAAACAGGGAATTCACCCCTCCACTTT.

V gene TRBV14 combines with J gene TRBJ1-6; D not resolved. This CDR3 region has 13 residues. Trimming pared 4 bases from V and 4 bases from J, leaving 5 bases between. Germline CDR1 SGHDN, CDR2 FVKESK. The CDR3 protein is CASSRRYNSPLHF. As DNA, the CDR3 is TGTGCCAGCAGCCGACGGTATAATTCACCCCTCCACTTT.

The CDR3 nucleotides are TGCAGTGCTACGCGGCTAGCGGGGACCACTAGCACAGATACGCAGTATTTT. Its protein is CSATRLAGTTSTDTQYF. This chain connects TRBV20-1 to TRBJ2-3; 9 bases are a match to TRBD2. J gave up 0 bases and V 4 bases, and 11 bases lay outside the gene matches. Germline values: CDR1 DFQATT, CDR2 SNEGSKA (reference sequence). This CDR3 contains 17 residues.

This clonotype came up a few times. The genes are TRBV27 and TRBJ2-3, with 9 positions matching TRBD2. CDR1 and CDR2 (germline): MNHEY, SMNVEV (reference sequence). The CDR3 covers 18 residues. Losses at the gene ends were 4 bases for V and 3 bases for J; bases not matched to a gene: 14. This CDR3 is CASSSFRLRGRGTDTQYF. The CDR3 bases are TGTGCCAGCAGTTCATTCCGGCTTCGCGGGAGGGGGACAGATACGCAGTATTTT.